This TCR beta chain was profiled in a study of beta chain features in type 1 diabetes. Study-wide background: Cell yields, age and gender were similar between patients and healthy donors. Findings of the study overall: The influence of HLA type on TCRB rearrangement stayed undetermined. The naive, central memory and Treg TCRB repertoires of patients appeared to be more similar to one another than those of healthy donors.

This clone was observed a handful of times. Its antigen is unidentified. Germline lookup yields CDR1 SGHNT and CDR2 YYREEE (reference sequence). Trimming removed 4 bases from V and 3 bases from J; junction bases left unmatched: 6. The CDR3 covers 16 residues. Stem cell-like memory, regulatory, central memory and naive CD4+ cells were sorted via CD45RO/CCR7/CD25/CD127/CD95/CD27. The authors reverse transcribed all of the isolated RNA, so sequencing captured expressed TCRB transcripts. Some clones are missing from TCRdb's copy, which holds only in-frame ones; the method was immunoSEQ multiplex PCR. The sample shows almost 350,000 clones, about 20% of them seen only once.

The sequencing sample was made of naive CD4+ T cells from blood. The V call is TRBV5-4, the J call TRBJ2-7, with TRBD2 identical over 14 bases. This TCR was recovered from a young woman in good health. As DNA, the CDR3 is TGTGCCAGCAGCCCTGGAGGGACTAGCGGGGGCTACGAGCAGTACTTC. As protein: CASSPGGTSGGYEQYF. The whole variable domain, remainder taken from reference TRBV5-4 and TRBJ2-7, is ETGVTQSPTHLIKTRGQQVTLRCSSQSGHNTVSWYQQALGQGPQFIFQYYREEENGRGNFPPRFSGLQFPNYSSELNVNALELDDSALYLCASSPGGTSGGYEQYFGPGTRLTVT.